What follows are 7 T cell receptor beta chains derived from one specimen sequenced in a study of shared clonotypes between healthy human individuals. TCRdb's table, derived via immunoSEQ multiplex PCR, lists solely in-frame clones and lacks some. The table includes hundreds of thousands of clones, 92% detected once. The naive CD8 subset, CD45RO-negative cells positively selected for CCR7, excluded terminally differentiated effector memory CD45RA+ cells. The sample taken for sequencing was naive CD8+ T cells sorted from blood. These receptors came from a man aged 25 to 45 in good health.

V and J are TRBV11-2 and TRBJ2-7; 9 bases fit TRBD2. The CDR3 extends over 13 amino acids. J gave up 4 bases and V 7 bases, and 5 bases lay outside the gene matches. The germline V gene has CDR1 SGHAT and CDR2 FQNNGV. The DNA for the CDR3 is TGTGCCAGCAAGGGACTAGCCGATTACGAGCAGTACTTC. It translates to CASKGLADYEQYF.

The J gene is TRBJ2-3, the V gene TRBV6-1, with 7 bases lining up with TRBD2. Trimming cost V 6 bases and J 3 bases; bases outside gene matches: 6. There are 14 residues in the CDR3. Germline values: CDR1 MNHNS, CDR2 SASEGT. The CDR3 coding sequence is TGTGCCAGCAGGCCCTGGGACTATACAGATACGCAGTATTTT. This encodes CASRPWDYTDTQYF.

The rearrangement links TRBV28 to TRBJ2-2, with D tentatively TRBD1 (6 bases). The CDR3 contains 17 residues. CDR1 is MDHEN and CDR2 is SYDVKM in the germline V gene. The V gene lost 1 base and the J gene lost 1 base, with 13 bases spanning the gap. CDR3 nucleotide sequence: TGTGCCAGCAGTTTATACGAGGGGGATTTGAACACCGGGGAGCTGTTTTTT. As protein: CASSLYEGDLNTGELFF.

CDR3 amino acids: CASSSRDRGRRREKLFF. CDR3 DNA sequence: TGTGCCAGCAGTTCCCGGGACAGGGGGCGGAGAAGGGAAAAACTGTTTTTT. This chain uses TRBV28 with TRBJ1-4; TRBD1 agrees at 12 bases. The CDR3 loop spans 17 amino acids. CDR1 MDHEN and CDR2 SYDVKM come from the germline V gene. Germline trimming cut 4 bases from V and 8 bases from J; bases unmatched to any gene: 11.

The genes are TRBV6-5 and TRBJ2-3; the D gene is possibly TRBD2 (5 bases). CDR1 is MNHEY, CDR2 SVGAGI, per germline. Between the trimmed V and J ends, which lost 0 bases and 2 bases, there was a span of 12 bases. This CDR3 region has 16 residues. CDR3 loop: CASSYSGLVSTDTQYF. In DNA form, the CDR3 reads TGTGCCAGCAGTTACTCTGGACTGGTCTCCACAGATACGCAGTATTTT.

Note on this clone: Other DNA sequences in the same sample also yield this CDR3. The chain employs TRBV28 and TRBJ2-7; TRBD2 aligns across 8 bases. From germline, CDR1 is MDHEN and CDR2 SYDVKM. The CDR3 runs to 12 residues. After removal of 3 bases from V and 6 bases from J, the junction contained 1 base not matched to a gene. The CDR3 sequence is CASSFLAGEQYF. CDR3 in DNA: TGTGCCAGCAGTTTTCTAGCGGGCGAGCAGTACTTC.

The rearrangement joins TRBV27 to TRBJ2-1; D gene unclear. The CDR3 has 13 residues. Germline V gene lookup returns CDR1 MNHEY and CDR2 SMNVEV (reference sequence). V was shortened by 2 bases and J by 8 bases, with 10 bases between the two germline ends. The CDR3 coding sequence is TGTGCCAGCAGTTTAGGCCAGGAAGATGAGCAGTTCTTC. Encoded protein: CASSLGQEDEQFF.